The entry that follows covers one T cell receptor beta chain sequence. Its antigen is as yet unknown. Germline trimming cut 6 bases from V and 7 bases from J; bases unmatched to any gene: 7. The CDR3 runs 14 residues. Germline lookup yields CDR1 SNHLY and CDR2 FYNNEI. Using immunoSEQ multiplex PCR, the repertoire was profiled, and TCRdb retains in-frame clones only, with some absent. The table includes under 600,000 clones, roughly 79% detected once. The data belong to a study of shared clonotypes between healthy human individuals. Study as a whole: With ages of 18 to 49, the donors were a couple of women and a few men.

Study-level results: It was anticipated that sequencing depth would influence how many clonotypes donors shared.

The sample comprised PBMCs. The TCR originated in a woman in her thirties or forties in good health. Some clones in this sample may be carry-over from other donors' samples. The chain is built from TRBV2 and TRBJ2-1, with TRBD1 identical over 9 bases. CDR3 protein: CASSVRTGENEQFF. The CDR3 coding sequence is TGTGCCAGCAGCGTTAGGACAGGGGAGAATGAGCAGTTCTTC.